This T cell receptor (beta chain) was sequenced during a study of HIV-infected children after antiretroviral therapy interruption. The TCR library was built from RNA with a 3' RACE protocol and unique molecular identifiers. TCRdb independently ran MiXCR on the 3' RACE reads; one entry per CDR3 protein. The sample yields more than 40,000 distinct CDR3 sequences, 4.3% seen once. Treatment meaning: PENTA 11 planned treatment interruption arm or continuous ART arm. This clonotype occurred many times. The material was CD45RA+ CD4+ T cells from PBMCs, pooled from several time points, obtained from a donor given antiretroviral therapy, either interrupted or continuous. The sample's subset: naive CD4+ CD45RA+ CD45RO- T cells. The TCR comes from a pool of human donors with HIV.

The CDR3 loop is CSVERSPGSELNEQFF. The DNA for the CDR3 is TGCAGCGTTGAAAGGTCCCCAGGGTCGGAACTTAATGAGCAGTTCTTC. This chain links TRBV29-1 with TRBJ2-1; possible D gene TRBD1, 5 bases. Germline V gene sequence: CDR1 SQVTM, CDR2 ANQGSEA. Trimming took off 2 bases at V and 7 bases at J, with 21 bases between the two ends. This CDR3 comprises 16 residues.